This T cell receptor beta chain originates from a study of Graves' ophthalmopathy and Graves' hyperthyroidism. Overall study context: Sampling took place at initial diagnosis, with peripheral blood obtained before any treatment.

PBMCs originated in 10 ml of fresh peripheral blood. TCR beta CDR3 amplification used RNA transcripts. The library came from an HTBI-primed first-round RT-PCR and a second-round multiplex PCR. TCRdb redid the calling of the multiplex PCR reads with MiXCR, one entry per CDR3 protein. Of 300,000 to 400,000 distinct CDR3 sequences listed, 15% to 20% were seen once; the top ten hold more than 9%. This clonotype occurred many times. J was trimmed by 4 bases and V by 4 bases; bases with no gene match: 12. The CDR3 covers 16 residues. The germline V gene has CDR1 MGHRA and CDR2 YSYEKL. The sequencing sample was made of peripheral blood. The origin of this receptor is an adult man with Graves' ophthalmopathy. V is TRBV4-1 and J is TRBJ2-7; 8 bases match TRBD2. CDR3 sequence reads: CASSLANGGARYEQYF. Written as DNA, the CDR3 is TGCGCCAGCAGCCTAGCTAACGGGGGGGCGCGGTACGAGCAGTACTTC.